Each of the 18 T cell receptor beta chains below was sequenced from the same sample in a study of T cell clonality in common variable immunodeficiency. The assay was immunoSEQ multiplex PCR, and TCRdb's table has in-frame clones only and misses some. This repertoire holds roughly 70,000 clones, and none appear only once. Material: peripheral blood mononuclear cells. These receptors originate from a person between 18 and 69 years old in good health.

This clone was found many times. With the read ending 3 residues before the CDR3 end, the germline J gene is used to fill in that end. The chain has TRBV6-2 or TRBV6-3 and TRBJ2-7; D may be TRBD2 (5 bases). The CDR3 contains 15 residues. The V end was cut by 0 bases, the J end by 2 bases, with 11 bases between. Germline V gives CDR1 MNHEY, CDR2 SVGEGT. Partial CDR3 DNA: TGTGCCAGCAGTTACTCCTCGGGGTCGACCTACGAG. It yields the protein CASSYSSGSTYE. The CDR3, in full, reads CASSYSSGSTYEQYF.

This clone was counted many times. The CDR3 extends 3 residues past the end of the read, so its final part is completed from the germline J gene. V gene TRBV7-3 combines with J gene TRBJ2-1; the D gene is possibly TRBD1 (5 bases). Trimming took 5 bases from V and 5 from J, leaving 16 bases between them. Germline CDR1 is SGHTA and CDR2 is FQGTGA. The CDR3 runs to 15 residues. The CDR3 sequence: CASSPQGLRNNEQFF. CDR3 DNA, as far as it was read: TGTGCCAGCAGCCCCCAGGGCCTAAGGAACAATGAG.

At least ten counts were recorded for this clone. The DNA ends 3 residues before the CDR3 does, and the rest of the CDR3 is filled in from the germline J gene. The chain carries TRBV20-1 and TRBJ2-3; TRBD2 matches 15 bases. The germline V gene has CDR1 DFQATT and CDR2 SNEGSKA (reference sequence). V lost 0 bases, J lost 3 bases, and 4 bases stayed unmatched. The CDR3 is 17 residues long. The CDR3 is CSARDPGTSGGTDTQYF. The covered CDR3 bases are TGCAGTGCTAGAGATCCTGGGACTAGCGGGGGGACAGATACG.

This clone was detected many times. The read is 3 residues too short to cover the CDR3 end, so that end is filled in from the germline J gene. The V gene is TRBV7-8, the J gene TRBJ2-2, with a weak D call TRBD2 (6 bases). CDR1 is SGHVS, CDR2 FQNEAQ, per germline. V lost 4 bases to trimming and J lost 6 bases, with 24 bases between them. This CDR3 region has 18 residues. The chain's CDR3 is CASSSKGPITSKPGELFF. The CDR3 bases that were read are TGTGCCAGCAGCTCCAAAGGCCCGATCACTAGCAAGCCCGGGGAG.

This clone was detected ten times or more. CDR3 protein: CASSAWGQGYYQPQHF. The sequenced part of the CDR3 DNA is TGTGCCAGCAGTGCTTGGGGACAGGGCTATTATCAGCCC. The chain links TRBV6-4 to TRBJ1-5; 9 positions match TRBD1. Read data end 3 residues before the CDR3 end; the end is taken from the germline J gene. Germline CDR1 MRHNA, CDR2 SNTAGT. The V and J ends lost 4 bases and 5 bases, in that order; junction bases with no gene match: 9. This CDR3 region has 16 residues.

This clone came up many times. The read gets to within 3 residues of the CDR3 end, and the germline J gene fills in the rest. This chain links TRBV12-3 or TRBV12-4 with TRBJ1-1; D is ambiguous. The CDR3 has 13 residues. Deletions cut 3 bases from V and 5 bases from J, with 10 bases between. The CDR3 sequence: CASSFQVETEAFF. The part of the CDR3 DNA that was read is TGTGCCAGCAGTTTCCAGGTTGAGACTGAA.

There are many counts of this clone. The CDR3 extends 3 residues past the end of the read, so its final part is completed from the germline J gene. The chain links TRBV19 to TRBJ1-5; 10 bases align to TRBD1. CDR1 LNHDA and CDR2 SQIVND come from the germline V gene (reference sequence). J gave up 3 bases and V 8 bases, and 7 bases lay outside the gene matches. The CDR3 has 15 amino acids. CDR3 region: CASSGQGGINQPQHF. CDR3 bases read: TGTGCCAGTTCTGGACAGGGGGGGATCAATCAGCCC.

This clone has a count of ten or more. CDR3 DNA, as far as it was read: TGTGCCAGCAGCTTTAGAGCTTCAATGAACACTGAA. This codes for CASSFRASMNTE. The whole CDR3 region reads CASSFRASMNTEAFF. This chain uses TRBV7-9 with TRBJ1-1; D uncertain. Sequencing ends 3 residues short of the CDR3 end; the germline J gene provides the rest. Trimming removed 3 bases at V and 0 bases at J, with 11 bases between. The germline V gene has CDR1 SEHNR and CDR2 FQNEAQ (reference sequence). This CDR3 contains 15 residues. Supplemented by reference TRBV7-9 and TRBJ1-1, the full variable domain reads DTGVSQNPRHKITKRGQNVTFRCDPISEHNRLYWYRQTLGQGPEFLTYFQNEAQLEKSRLLSDRFSAERPKGSFSTLEIQRTEQGDSAMYLCASSFRASMNTEAFFGQGTRLTVV.

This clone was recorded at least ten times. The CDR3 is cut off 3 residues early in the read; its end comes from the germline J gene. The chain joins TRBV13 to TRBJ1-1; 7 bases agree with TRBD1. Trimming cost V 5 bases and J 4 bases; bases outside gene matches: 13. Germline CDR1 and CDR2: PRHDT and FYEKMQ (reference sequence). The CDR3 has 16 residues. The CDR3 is CASSPRSGTVITEAFF. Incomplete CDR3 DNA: TGTGCCAGCAGCCCACGCTCCGGGACAGTTATCACTGAA.

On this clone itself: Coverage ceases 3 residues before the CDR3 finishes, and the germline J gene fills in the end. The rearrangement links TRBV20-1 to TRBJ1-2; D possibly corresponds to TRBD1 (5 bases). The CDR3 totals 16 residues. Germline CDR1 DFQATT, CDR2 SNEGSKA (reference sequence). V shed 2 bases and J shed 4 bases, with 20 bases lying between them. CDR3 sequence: CSARQPDSSEIYGYTF. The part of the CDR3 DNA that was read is TGCAGTGCTAGACAGCCCGACAGCTCTGAAATCTATGGC.

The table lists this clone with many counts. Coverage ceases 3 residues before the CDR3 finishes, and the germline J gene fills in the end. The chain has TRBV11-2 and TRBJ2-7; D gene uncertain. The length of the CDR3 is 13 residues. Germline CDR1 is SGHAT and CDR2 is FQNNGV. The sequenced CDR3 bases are TGTGCAACCAGCCGCACAAGGTCCTACGAG. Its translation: CATSRTRSYE. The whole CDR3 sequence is CATSRTRSYEQYF.

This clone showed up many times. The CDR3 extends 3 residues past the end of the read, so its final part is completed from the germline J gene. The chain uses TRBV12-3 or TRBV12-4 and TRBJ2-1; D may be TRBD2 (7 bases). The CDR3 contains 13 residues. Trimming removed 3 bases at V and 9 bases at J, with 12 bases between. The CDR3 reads CASSFGGPGEQFF. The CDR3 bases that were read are TGTGCCAGCAGTTTCGGGGGGCCGGGTGAG.

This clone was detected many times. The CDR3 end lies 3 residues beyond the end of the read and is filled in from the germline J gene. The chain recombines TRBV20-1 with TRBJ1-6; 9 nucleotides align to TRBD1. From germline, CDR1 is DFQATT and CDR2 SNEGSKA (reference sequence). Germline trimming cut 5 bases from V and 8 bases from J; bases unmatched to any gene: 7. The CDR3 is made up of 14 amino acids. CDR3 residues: CSAPEDRGDSPLHF. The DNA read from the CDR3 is TGCAGTGCTCCTGAGGACAGGGGTGATTCACCC.

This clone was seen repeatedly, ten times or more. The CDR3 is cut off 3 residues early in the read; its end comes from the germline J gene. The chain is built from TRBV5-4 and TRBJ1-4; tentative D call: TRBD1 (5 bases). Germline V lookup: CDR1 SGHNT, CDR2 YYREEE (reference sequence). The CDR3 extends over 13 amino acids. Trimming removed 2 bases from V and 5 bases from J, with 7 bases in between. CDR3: CASSFQGNEKLFF. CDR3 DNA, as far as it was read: TGTGCCAGCAGCTTTCAGGGCAATGAAAAA. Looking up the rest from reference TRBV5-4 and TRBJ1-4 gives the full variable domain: ETGVTQSPTHLIKTRGQQVTLRCSSQSGHNTVSWYQQALGQGPQFIFQYYREEENGRGNFPPRFSGLQFPNYSSELNVNALELDDSALYLCASSFQGNEKLFFGSGTQLSVL.

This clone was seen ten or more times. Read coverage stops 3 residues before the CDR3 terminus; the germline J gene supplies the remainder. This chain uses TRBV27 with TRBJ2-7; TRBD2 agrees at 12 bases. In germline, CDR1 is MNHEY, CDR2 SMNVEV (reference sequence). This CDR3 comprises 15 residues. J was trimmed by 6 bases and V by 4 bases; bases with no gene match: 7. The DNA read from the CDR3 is TGTGCCAGCAGTTCCAGGACTAGCGGGGATTCCGAG. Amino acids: CASSSRTSGDSE. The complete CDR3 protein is CASSSRTSGDSEQYF.

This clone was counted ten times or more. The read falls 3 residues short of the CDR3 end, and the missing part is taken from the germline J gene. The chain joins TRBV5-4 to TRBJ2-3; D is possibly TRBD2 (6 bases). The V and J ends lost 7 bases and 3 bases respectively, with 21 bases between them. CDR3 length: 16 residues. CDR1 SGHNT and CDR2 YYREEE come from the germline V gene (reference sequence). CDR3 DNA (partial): TGTGCCAGCCGTCGGGAGAGCGGACGGTTTACAGATACG. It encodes CASRRESGRFTDT. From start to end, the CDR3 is CASRRESGRFTDTQYF.

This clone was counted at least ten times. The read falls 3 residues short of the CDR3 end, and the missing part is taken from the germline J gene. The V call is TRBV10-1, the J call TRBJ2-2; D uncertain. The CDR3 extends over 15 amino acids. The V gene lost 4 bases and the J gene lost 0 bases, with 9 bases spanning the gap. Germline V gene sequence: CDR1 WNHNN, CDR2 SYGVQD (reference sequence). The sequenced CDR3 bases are TGCGCCAGCAGTGGGTCCAGATCGAACACCGGGGAG. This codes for CASSGSRSNTGE. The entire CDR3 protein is CASSGSRSNTGELFF.

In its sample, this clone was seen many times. CDR3 in amino acids: CASRLGQGTGNTIYF. Incomplete CDR3 DNA: TGTGCCAGCCGCCTCGGACAGGGGACTGGAAACACC. The rearrangement uses TRBV5-5 and TRBJ1-3; 9 bases are shared with TRBD1. The CDR3 is cut off 3 residues early in the read; its end comes from the germline J gene. The junction had 7 bases not matched to a gene; V was cut back by 7 bases and J by 2 bases. There are 15 residues in the CDR3. Germline-derived CDR1 and CDR2 are SGHKS and YYEKEE (reference sequence). Full variable domain (outside the CDR3, taken from reference TRBV5-5 and TRBJ1-3): DAGVTQSPTHLIKTRGQQVTLRCSPISGHKSVSWYQQVLGQGPQFIFQYYEKEERGRGNFPDRFSARQFPNYSSELNVNALLLGDSALYLCASRLGQGTGNTIYFGEGSWLTVV.